This T cell receptor (beta chain) derives from a study of tumor-infiltrating lymphocytes in glioblastoma multiforme. Findings and limits, study-wide: T cells were not sorted into functional subsets.

This CDR3 comprises 11 residues. Concerning this clonotype itself: Antigen specificity is unknown. A junction boundary mismatches the germline segment, possibly from a read error.

TCR beta libraries were built from RNA through three nested multiplex PCR rounds using modified ARM-PCR. Via MiXCR, TCRdb re-called the multiplex PCR reads, giving one row per CDR3 protein. Of 20,000 or so distinct CDR3 sequences listed, roughly 68% are singletons. This sequence originates from a male donor with glioblastoma. Sequenced: peripheral blood. The V gene is TRBV12-3 or TRBV12-4, the J gene TRBJ1-1; no definite D call. The CDR3 loop is CDSSFQRKAFF. CDR3 DNA: TGTGACAGCAGTTTTCAGAGAAAAGCTTTCTTC.